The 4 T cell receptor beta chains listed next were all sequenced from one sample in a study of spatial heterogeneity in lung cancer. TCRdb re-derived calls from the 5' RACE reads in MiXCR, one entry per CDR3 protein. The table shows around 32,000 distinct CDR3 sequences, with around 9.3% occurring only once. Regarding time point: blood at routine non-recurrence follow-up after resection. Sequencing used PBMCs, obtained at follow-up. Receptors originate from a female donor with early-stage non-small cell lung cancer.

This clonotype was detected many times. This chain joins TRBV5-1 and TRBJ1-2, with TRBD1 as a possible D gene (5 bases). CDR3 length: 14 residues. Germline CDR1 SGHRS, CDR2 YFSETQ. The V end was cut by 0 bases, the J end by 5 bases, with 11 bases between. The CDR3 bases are TGCGCCAGCAGCTTGGAGGCACAGGCTTATGGCTACACCTTC. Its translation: CASSLEAQAYGYTF. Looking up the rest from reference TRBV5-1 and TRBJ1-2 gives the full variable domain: KAGVTQTPRYLIKTRGQQVTLSCSPISGHRSVSWYQQTPGQGLQFLFEYFSETQRNKGNFPGRFSGRQFSNSRSEMNVSTLELGDSALYLCASSLEAQAYGYTFGSGTRLTVV.

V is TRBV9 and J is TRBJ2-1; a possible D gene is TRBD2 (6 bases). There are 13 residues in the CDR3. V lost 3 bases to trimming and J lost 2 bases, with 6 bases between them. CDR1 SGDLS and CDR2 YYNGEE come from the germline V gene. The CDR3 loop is CASSGLAYNEQFF. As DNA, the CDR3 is TGTGCCAGCAGCGGACTAGCCTACAATGAGCAGTTCTTC.

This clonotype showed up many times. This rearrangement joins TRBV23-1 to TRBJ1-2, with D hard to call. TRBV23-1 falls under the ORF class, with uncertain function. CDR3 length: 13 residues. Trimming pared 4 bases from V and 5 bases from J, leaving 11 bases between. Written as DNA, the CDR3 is TGCGCCAGCAGTCCAATCGGCCGATATGGCTACACCTTC. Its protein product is CASSPIGRYGYTF.

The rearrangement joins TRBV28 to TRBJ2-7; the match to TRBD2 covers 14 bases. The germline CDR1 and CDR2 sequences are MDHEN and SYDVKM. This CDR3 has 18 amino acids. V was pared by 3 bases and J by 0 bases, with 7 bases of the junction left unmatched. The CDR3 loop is CASSFQTSGGAYSYEQYF. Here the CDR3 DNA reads TGTGCCAGCAGTTTCCAGACTAGCGGGGGGGCCTACTCCTACGAGCAGTACTTC.